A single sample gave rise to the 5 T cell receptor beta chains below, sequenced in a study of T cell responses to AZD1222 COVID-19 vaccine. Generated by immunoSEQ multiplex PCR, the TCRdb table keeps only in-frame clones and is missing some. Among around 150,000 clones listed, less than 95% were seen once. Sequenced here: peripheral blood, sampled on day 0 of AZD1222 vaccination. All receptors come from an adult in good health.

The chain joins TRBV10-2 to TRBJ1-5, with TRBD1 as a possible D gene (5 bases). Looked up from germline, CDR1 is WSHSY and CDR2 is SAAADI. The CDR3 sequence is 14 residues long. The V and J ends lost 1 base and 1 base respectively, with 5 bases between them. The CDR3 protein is CASSEWGSNQPQHF. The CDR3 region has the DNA TGCGCCAGCAGTGAGTGGGGGAGCAATCAGCCCCAGCATTTT.

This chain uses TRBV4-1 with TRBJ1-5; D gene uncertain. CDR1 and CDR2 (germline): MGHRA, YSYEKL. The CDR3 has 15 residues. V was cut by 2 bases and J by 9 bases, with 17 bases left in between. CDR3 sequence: CASSQSRSLQGPQHF. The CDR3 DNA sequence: TGCGCCAGCAGCCAAAGCAGGTCCCTACAAGGGCCCCAGCATTTT.

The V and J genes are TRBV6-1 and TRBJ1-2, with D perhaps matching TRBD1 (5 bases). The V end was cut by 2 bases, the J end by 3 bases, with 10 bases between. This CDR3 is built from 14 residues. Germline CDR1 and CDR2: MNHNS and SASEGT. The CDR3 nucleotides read TGTGCCAGCAGTGAAAGGGGAGTCGACTATGGCTACACCTTC. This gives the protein CASSERGVDYGYTF.

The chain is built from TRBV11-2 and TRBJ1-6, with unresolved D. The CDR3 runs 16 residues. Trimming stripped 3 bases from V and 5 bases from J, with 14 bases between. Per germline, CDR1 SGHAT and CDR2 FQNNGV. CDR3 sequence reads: CASSFLRLENNSPLHF. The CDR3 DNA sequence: TGTGCCAGCAGCTTCCTCAGGCTTGAGAATAATTCACCCCTCCACTTT.

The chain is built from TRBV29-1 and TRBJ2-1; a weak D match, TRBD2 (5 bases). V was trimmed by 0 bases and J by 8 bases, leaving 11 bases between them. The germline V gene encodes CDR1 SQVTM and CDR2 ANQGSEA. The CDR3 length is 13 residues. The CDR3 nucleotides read TGCAGCGTTGAAGATAGGCTAGCCGATGAGCAGTTCTTC. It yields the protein CSVEDRLADEQFF.